This T cell receptor (beta chain) was captured by sequencing in a study of blood T cell repertoires in COVID-19. Study-level information: The United States, Italy and Spain were the sources of the acute and convalescent COVID-19 samples. Sources were T cells, B-cell-depleted T cells, or PBMCs; the material itself was cDNA or gDNA.

This clone was found once. Original handling: Scientists estimated how many nucleated cells there were by amplifying reference gene primers. This table comes from immunoSEQ multiplex PCR, and its TCRdb copy is limited to in-frame clones, with some not included. The D gene and trimming were derived from the DNA, and the V and J assignments and clone size from that table. The sample contains roughly 190,000 clones, 80% to 90% of which appear only once. The sequencing input was peripheral blood. The sequence was collected from a human donor in a cohort sampled during active COVID-19.

The CDR3 protein is CASSFRDRGRYSYEQYV. CDR3 nucleotide sequence: TGTGCCAGCAGCTTCCGGGACAGGGGTAGATATTCCTACGAGCAGTACGTC. The chain carries TRBV5-4 and TRBJ2-7, with 10 bases fitting TRBD1. J was trimmed by 1 base and V by 2 bases; bases with no gene match: 9. Germline loops: CDR1 SGHNT, CDR2 YYREEE (reference sequence). The CDR3 is 17 amino acids.